These 8 T cell receptor beta chains share one sample of origin, sequenced in a study of blood T cell repertoires in COVID-19. Generated by immunoSEQ multiplex PCR, the TCRdb table keeps only in-frame clones and is missing some. The data show 100,000 to 150,000 clones, 80% seen once. The specimen sequenced was peripheral blood. All receptors derive from a human donor in a cohort sampled during active COVID-19.

This rearrangement joins TRBV20-1 to TRBJ1-4; 7 positions match TRBD1. Germline assignment: CDR1 DFQATT and CDR2 SNEGSKA (reference sequence). This CDR3 has 13 residues. V shed 3 bases, J shed 7 bases, and the junction held 5 bases outside the gene matches. The CDR3 DNA sequence: TGCAGTGCTAGTAGGACAGGAGGTGAAAAACTGTTTTTT. It is translated as CSASRTGGEKLFF.

The V call is TRBV7-2, the J call TRBJ1-1, with TRBD1 matching over 7 bases. Germline assignment: CDR1 SGHTA and CDR2 FQGNSA. Germline trimming cut 4 bases from V and 1 base from J; bases unmatched to any gene: 3. CDR3 length: 14 residues. The chain's CDR3 is CASSWGQSNTEAFF. The CDR3 bases are TGTGCCAGCAGCTGGGGACAGTCGAACACTGAAGCTTTCTTT.

The chain recombines TRBV7-2 with TRBJ1-2, with 9 bases identical to TRBD1. Germline V lookup: CDR1 SGHTA, CDR2 FQGNSA. The ends lost 1 base at V and 8 bases at J; junction bases unmatched: 5. CDR3 length equals 14 residues. The DNA for the CDR3 is TGTGCCAGCAGCTTAGGAGGGACAGGGCGAGGCTACACCTTC. Translated: CASSLGGTGRGYTF. Combining the CDR3 with reference TRBV7-2 and TRBJ1-2 gives the whole variable domain GAGVSQSPSNKVTEKGKDVELRCDPISGHTALYWYRQSLGQGLEFLIYFQGNSAPDKSGLPSDRFSAERTGGSVSTLTIQRTQQEDSAVYLCASSLGGTGRGYTFGSGTRLTVV.

The chain couples TRBV24-1 to TRBJ1-4; no definite D call. This CDR3 has 13 residues. Trimming took off 5 bases at V and 4 bases at J, with 7 bases between the two ends. The germline V gene has CDR1 KGHDR and CDR2 SFDVKD. Here the CDR3 reads CATSGSVNEKLFF. In DNA, the CDR3 is TGTGCCACCAGTGGCAGCGTTAATGAAAAACTGTTTTTT.

The V gene is TRBV5-4, the J gene TRBJ2-1, with D tentatively TRBD1 (5 bases). The CDR3 spans 15 residues. Trimming stripped 7 bases from V and 6 bases from J, with 20 bases between. Per the germline V gene, CDR1 is SGHNT and CDR2 is YYREEE (reference sequence). As DNA, the CDR3 is TGTGCCAGCGCCGCAGGGCGAGCTACCGTCAATGAGCAGTTCTTC. Amino acid sequence: CASAAGRATVNEQFF.

A single count supports this clone. The chain couples TRBV5-1 to TRBJ2-5; tentatively, D is TRBD2 (6 bases). The CDR3 has 16 residues. The V end was cut by 2 bases, the J end by 3 bases, with 17 bases between. Per germline, CDR1 SGHRS and CDR2 YFSETQ. The CDR3 loop is CASSFWGAEGKETQYF. In DNA, the CDR3 is TGCGCCAGCAGCTTTTGGGGAGCGGAGGGAAAAGAGACCCAGTACTTC.

This rearrangement joins TRBV7-2 to TRBJ1-1; 9 bases are shared with TRBD1. The V segment lost 3 bases and the J segment 5 bases; nucleotides outside the gene matches: 4. The CDR3 runs to 14 residues. Germline assignment: CDR1 SGHTA and CDR2 FQGNSA. CDR3 sequence: CASSLGDRATEAFF. The CDR3, as DNA: TGTGCCAGCAGCTTGGGGGACAGGGCTACTGAAGCTTTCTTT.

The chain is built from TRBV28 and TRBJ2-7; a possible D gene is TRBD1 (6 bases). Trimming shortened V by 8 bases and J by 0 bases, and 8 bases separated the two germline ends. This CDR3 spans 12 amino acids. Germline-derived CDR1 and CDR2 are MDHEN and SYDVKM. The CDR3 spells CASQGSSYEQYF. The CDR3 nucleotides read TGTGCCAGCCAGGGGAGCTCCTACGAGCAGTACTTC.